One and the same sample provided the 20 T cell receptor beta chains below, sequenced in a study of monozygotic twins with inflammatory bowel disease. TCRdb derives one entry per CDR3 protein from the 5' RACE reads, leaving out DNA. The table lists under 150,000 distinct CDR3 sequences. Sequenced material: blood. The receptors stem from a human donor with ulcerative colitis or Crohn's disease, or a healthy co-twin of an affected twin (not recorded which).

The CDR3 loop is CATDRTGQGYGYTF. The chain is built from TRBV19 and TRBJ1-2; lacking DNA, the TRBD1 call made by TCRdb goes unchecked. The CDR3 is 14 residues long. Germline CDR1 reads LNHDA; CDR2 reads SQIVND (reference sequence).

The chain uses TRBV5-1 and TRBJ1-1. This CDR3 region has 14 residues. The V gene's germline CDR1 is SGHRS and CDR2 YFSETQ. CDR3 protein: CASSLVSGNTEAFF.

The rearrangement uses TRBV4-2 and TRBJ1-4; TCRdb lists TRBD1, though no DNA is available to test this call. This CDR3 comprises 15 residues. Germline-derived CDR1 and CDR2 are LGHNA and YNFKEQ. The CDR3 sequence: CASSQGTGRAEKLFF.

This chain links TRBV20-1 with TRBJ2-5; TCRdb's D gene call, TRBD2, goes unchecked for lack of DNA. The germline V gene has CDR1 DFQATT and CDR2 SNEGSKA (reference sequence). The CDR3 extends over 17 amino acids. This CDR3 reads CSARDQGPTSRGETQYF.

The genes are TRBV11-1 and TRBJ2-4. CDR3 length: 18 amino acids. Looked up from germline, CDR1 is SGHAT and CDR2 is FQDESV (reference sequence). The CDR3: CASSLWDLSSWAKNIQYF.

This chain uses TRBV6-1 with TRBJ2-2; TCRdb's D gene call, TRBD2, goes unchecked for lack of DNA. The germline CDR1 and CDR2 sequences are MNHNS and SASEGT. CDR3 length: 15 amino acids. CDR3 residues: CASRQGGANTGELFF.

The chain carries TRBV7-2 and TRBJ1-2; TCRdb proposes TRBD1, but this gene call is untestable without DNA. From germline, CDR1 is SGHTA and CDR2 FQGNSA. This CDR3 spans 15 amino acids. The CDR3 here is CASSSRGGTDYGYTF. Supplemented by reference TRBV7-2 and TRBJ1-2, the full variable domain reads GAGVSQSPSNKVTEKGKDVELRCDPISGHTALYWYRQSLGQGLEFLIYFQGNSAPDKSGLPSDRFSAERTGGSVSTLTIQRTQQEDSAVYLCASSSRGGTDYGYTFGSGTRLTVV.

V gene TRBV6-5 combines with J gene TRBJ2-5; TCRdb selects TRBD2, and the lack of DNA leaves this call unchecked. Germline CDR1 is MNHEY and CDR2 is SVGAGI. The CDR3 totals 14 residues. The chain's CDR3 is CASSYETSGETQYF.

V gene TRBV19 combines with J gene TRBJ2-7. CDR1 is LNHDA, CDR2 SQIVND, per germline (reference sequence). The CDR3 is 13 amino acids. CDR3 sequence reads: CASSIILYYEQYF. Full variable domain (remainder filled in from reference TRBV19 and TRBJ2-7): DGGITQSPKYLFRKEGQNVTLSCEQNLNHDAMYWYRQDPGQGLRLIYYSQIVNDFQKGDIAEGYSVSREKKESFPLTVTSAQKNPTAFYLCASSIILYYEQYFGPGTRLTVT.

The genes are TRBV29-1 and TRBJ2-1. The V gene's germline CDR1 is SQVTM and CDR2 ANQGSEA. The CDR3 consists of 16 residues. The CDR3 here is CSVDIFSGSSYNEQFF.

This chain uses TRBV20-1 with TRBJ1-5; as DNA is missing, the TRBD1 call by TCRdb cannot be tested. The CDR3 is 13 residues long. Germline V gene data show CDR1 as DFQATT and CDR2 as SNEGSKA (reference sequence). CDR3 residues: CSADGRGNQPQHF.

This chain uses TRBV7-3 with TRBJ1-1; TCRdb's assignment of TRBD1 cannot be checked, as there is no DNA. This CDR3 comprises 15 residues. From germline, CDR1 is SGHTA and CDR2 FQGTGA. This chain's CDR3 is CASSSGHNAGTEAFF.

The V and J genes are TRBV12-3 or TRBV12-4 and TRBJ1-1. There are 12 residues in the CDR3. CDR3 region: CASSSGPVEAFF.

The chain couples TRBV7-9 to TRBJ1-2; TCRdb picks TRBD1, but there is no DNA to check that call. The CDR3 length is 15 residues. Germline V gives CDR1 SEHNR, CDR2 FQNEAQ (reference sequence). CDR3 loop: CASSLSGQINYGYTF.

The chain uses TRBV7-3 and TRBJ2-5; checking the TCRdb D call of TRBD1 is not possible without DNA. The CDR3 has 13 residues. Germline V gene data show CDR1 as SGHTA and CDR2 as FQGTGA. Here the CDR3 reads CASSPQGLRTQYF.

The V call is TRBV5-1, the J call TRBJ2-2; as DNA is missing, the TRBD1 call by TCRdb cannot be tested. This CDR3 contains 16 residues. CDR1 and CDR2 from the germline V gene are SGHRS and YFSETQ. The CDR3 sequence: CASSLEDGRVVRELFF.

This CDR3 reads CASSPGQVHEQFF. This chain links TRBV12-3 or TRBV12-4 with TRBJ2-1; the TCRdb D gene call, TRBD1, has no DNA to confirm it. CDR3 size: 13 residues.

J is TRBJ2-5 and V is TRBV5-1; the TCRdb D gene call, TRBD1, has no DNA to confirm it. The CDR3 is 15 residues long. The germline V gene encodes CDR1 SGHRS and CDR2 YFSETQ. CDR3 in amino acids: CASSSSLGTLETQYF.

This chain uses TRBV7-3 with TRBJ1-2; TCRdb's D gene call, TRBD1, goes unchecked for lack of DNA. The CDR3 loop spans 14 amino acids. CDR1 is SGHTA, CDR2 FQGTGA, per germline. The CDR3 protein is CASSLGQGAHGYTF.

The chain has TRBV6-6 and TRBJ2-7; TCRdb calls TRBD1, which cannot be checked without DNA. The germline gives CDR1 MNHNY, CDR2 SVGAGI (reference sequence). The CDR3 contains 13 residues. The CDR3 here is CASSRQGAREQYF.